This T cell receptor (beta chain) was sequenced in a study of Ad26.COV2.S vaccination and SARS-CoV-2 variants. Across the study: By the intramuscular route, Ad26.COV2.S was given once, or twice 56 days apart. Study-level results: Whether participants received vaccine or placebo, their non-spike TCR breadth was similar. A substantial breadth of spike-specific CD8+ and CD4+ T cell responses after vaccination has been reported.

Method: immunoSEQ multiplex PCR; TCRdb's copy keeps in-frame clones and lacks some. The table has more than 350,000 clones, around 90% seen once. As for this clone: Its specificity is unknown.

Treatment meaning: around 19 received Ad26.COV2.S at low or high dose, single or two shots; several received placebo; per-sample allocation not given. Day 63 after the first vaccine or placebo injection was the time point for sampling. An Ad26 vector that expressed Wuhan-strain SARS-CoV-2 spike constituted the vaccine. The CDR3 spans 15 residues. V lost 0 bases and J 4 bases, leaving 10 bases between the germline ends. Germline V gene sequence: CDR1 MNHNY, CDR2 SVGAGI (reference sequence). This TCR derives from a person between 18 and 65 years old who received the Ad26.COV2.S COVID-19 vaccine or a placebo. Here the sequenced sample was peripheral blood, taken in a trial of Ad26.COV2.S vaccine versus placebo. The chain combines TRBV6-6 with TRBJ2-1; D perhaps matches TRBD1 (6 bases). The CDR3 sequence is CASSYSPGTYNEQFF. Here the CDR3 DNA reads TGTGCCAGCAGTTACTCCCCCGGGACATACAATGAGCAGTTCTTC.